A selection of T cell receptor beta chains follows, all from one sample in a study of vaccination effects on CD4 cells after COVID-19. Antigens of these TCRs are unknown. Sequencing was performed with immunoSEQ multiplex PCR; in TCRdb, only in-frame clones are kept and a portion is missing. This table has about 66,000 clones, approximately 80% appearing once. The specimen comprised CD4+ T cells from PBMCs cultured without peptide, sampled after COVID-19 vaccination. The receptor set was obtained from a human donor who received a COVID-19 vaccine. The CDR3 runs from the conserved cysteine through the conserved F or W. Each record gives: V gene, J gene, D gene, clone size, CDR3 DNA, CDR3 protein. A D gene is named only where the DNA matches it firmly. Some rows have no size entry. The others give once, few or many, or a class for an expanded clone.

>TRBV21-1|TRBJ1-4|-|few
TGTGCCAGCAGCAAAGAGGCGGATGAAAAACTGTTTTTT
CASSKEADEKLFF
>TRBV12-5|TRBJ2-5|-|-
TGTGCTAGCCAGGGTTTCGAGACCCAGTACTTC
CASQGFETQYF
>TRBV11-2|TRBJ1-2|-|-
TGTGCCAGCAGCCCAAGCACCGGGACGCAAGACTATGGCTACACCTTC
CASSPSTGTQDYGYTF
>TRBV5-5|TRBJ1-2|-|-
TGTGCCAGCAGCTTGGACGGCCCCTATGGCTACACCTTC
CASSLDGPYGYTF
>TRBV28|TRBJ1-2|TRBD1|-
TGTGCCAGCAGTTTCGGGACAGGAGCCCTCTATGGCTACACCTTC
CASSFGTGALYGYTF
>TRBV7-2|TRBJ2-3|-|-
TGTGCCAGCAGCCAGACGGCCACAGATACGCAGTATTTT
CASSQTATDTQYF
>TRBV6-5|TRBJ1-4|TRBD1|-
TGTGCCAGTATTGGACAGGGAGCTAATGAAAAACTGTTTTTT
CASIGQGANEKLFF
>TRBV7-2|TRBJ1-2|-|-
TGTGCCAGCAGCTTAAGGGGGAACTATGGCTACACCTTC
CASSLRGNYGYTF
>TRBV18|TRBJ1-5|-|-
TGTGCCAGCTCACCAGATCCCACCGGTAGCAATCAGCCCCAGCATTTT
CASSPDPTGSNQPQHF
>TRBV7-8|TRBJ1-2|-|-
TGTGCCAGCAGCTTATTGAGCTCCAACTATGGCTACACCTTC
CASSLLSSNYGYTF
>TRBV5-1|TRBJ2-5|-|-
TGCGCCAGCAGCTTGGGGGTGGCCTTGACCTCAGAGACCCAGTACTTC
CASSLGVALTSETQYF
>TRBV7-2|TRBJ1-2|TRBD1|-
TGTGCCAGCACCTTGGGGGGTGGAGGGGGCAGAGGCTACACCTTC
CASTLGGGGGRGYTF
>TRBV4-1|TRBJ2-1|TRBD2|once
TGCGCCAGCGGGAGGGTTGGGAACAATGAGCAGTTCTTC
CASGRVGNNEQFF
>TRBV6-4|TRBJ1-2|TRBD1|-
TGTGCCAGCAGAGCCGACAGGGGTCATGGGGGCTACACCTTC
CASRADRGHGGYTF
>TRBV28|TRBJ2-1|TRBD1|few
TGTGCCAGCAGTCGCTCGACAGGGTTGGGCTCACTTGACAATGAGCAGTTCTTC
CASSRSTGLGSLDNEQFF
>TRBV5-5|TRBJ2-3|-|few
TGTGCCAGCAGCTTGGACACAGATACGCAGTATTTT
CASSLDTDTQYF
>TRBV7-6|TRBJ2-2|-|once
TGTGCCAGCAGCCCCCAGTTGACCACCGGGGAGCTGTTTTTT
CASSPQLTTGELFF
>TRBV11-2|TRBJ2-1|-|few
TGTGCCAGCAGCTGGAACGGGTACAATGAGCAGTTCTTC
CASSWNGYNEQFF
>TRBV28|TRBJ1-5|TRBD1|few
TGTGCCAGCAGAACGGGACAGGGAATCGGCAATCAGCCCCAGCATTTT
CASRTGQGIGNQPQHF
>TRBV19|TRBJ1-2|-|few
TGTGCCAGTAGTCCGCATACAGGGAAGGGCTATGGCTACACCTTC
CASSPHTGKGYGYTF
>TRBV6-6|TRBJ1-6|-|-
TGTGCCAGCAGCTACCCGGGACCCATGTCTTCACCCCTCCACTTT
CASSYPGPMSSPLHF
>TRBV7-3|TRBJ2-2|TRBD2|-
TGTGCCAGCAGCACGACTAGCGGGGGGCTCGGCACCGGGGAGCTGTTTTTT
CASSTTSGGLGTGELFF
>TRBV15|TRBJ2-2|-|-
TGTGCCACCAGCAGAGACTCGGGACTTAACACCGGGGAGCTGTTTTTT
CATSRDSGLNTGELFF
>TRBV5-1|TRBJ1-1|-|-
TGCGCCAGCAGCTTGGGTCCGAACACTGAAGCTTTCTTT
CASSLGPNTEAFF
>TRBV9|TRBJ2-1|TRBD2|-
TGTGCCAGCAGCGCCTCTAGCGGGGGGGCTGGTAATGAGCAGTTCTTC
CASSASSGGAGNEQFF
>TRBV7-9|TRBJ1-2|-|-
TGTGCCAGCAGCTCGAGCGGGGGGCGGACCTATGGCTACACCTTC
CASSSSGGRTYGYTF
>TRBV9|TRBJ2-1|TRBD2|-
TGTGCCAGCAGCGCCCAGGGAAGCGGGATAGGCAATGAGCAGTTCTTC
CASSAQGSGIGNEQFF
>TRBV14|TRBJ2-2|-|-
TGTGCCAGCAGCCCGGGACTCTCGTACACCGGGGAGCTGTTTTTT
CASSPGLSYTGELFF
>TRBV5-5|TRBJ2-5|TRBD1|-
TGTGCCAGCAGCTTAATTGTGGGGACAGGGTCGGAGACCCAGTACTTC
CASSLIVGTGSETQYF
>TRBV19|TRBJ2-5|TRBD1|-
TGTGCCAGTAGTCAACCGGGACAGGGGGGAGAGACCCAGTACTTC
CASSQPGQGGETQYF
>TRBV2|TRBJ1-5|-|-
TGTGCCAGCAGTGAAGATGGAAATCAGCCCCAGCATTTT
CASSEDGNQPQHF
>TRBV19|TRBJ2-3|TRBD1|-
TGTGCCAGTAGTAGCAGACAGGGGAGCACAGATACGCAGTATTTT
CASSSRQGSTDTQYF
>TRBV5-1|TRBJ2-1|-|-
TGCGCCAGCAGCTCAAGCGGGTCGGGGGAGCAGTTCTTC
CASSSSGSGEQFF
>TRBV28|TRBJ1-2|-|-
TGTGCCAGCAGTTTATTTCAGGGGAAAAACTATGGCTACACCTTC
CASSLFQGKNYGYTF
>TRBV18|TRBJ1-4|-|-
TGTGCCAGCTCACCAATGGTCAGTAATGAAAAACTGTTTTTT
CASSPMVSNEKLFF
>TRBV28|TRBJ1-3|-|-
TGTGCCAGCAGTCCCCGGGGGGGTGGAAACACCATATATTTT
CASSPRGGGNTIYF
>TRBV28|TRBJ1-5|-|-
TGTGCCAGCAGTCCCCCCCAGGGAAGCAATCAGCCCCAGCATTTT
CASSPPQGSNQPQHF
>TRBV9|TRBJ2-2|-|few
TGTGCCAGCAGCGTTTACAGAGACACCGGGGAGCTGTTTTTT
CASSVYRDTGELFF
>TRBV7-2|TRBJ2-3|-|once
TGTGCCAGCAGCTTGGGAACCGCAGATACGCAGTATTTT
CASSLGTADTQYF
>TRBV21-1|TRBJ1-6|-|-
TGTGCCAGCAGTCTGACAGACTATAATTCACCCCTCCACTTT
CASSLTDYNSPLHF
>TRBV5-6|TRBJ2-2|-|once
TGTGCCAGCAGCTTGGAGCGAGGGGGGAACACCGGGGAGCTGTTTTTT
CASSLERGGNTGELFF
>TRBV27|TRBJ1-1|-|-
TGTGCCAGCAGTTTACTAGGGGGGTTTTCTGAAGCTTTCTTT
CASSLLGGFSEAFF
>TRBV6-5|TRBJ1-2|TRBD1|-
TGTGCCAGCATCCGGACAGGGCCCCTTCTCGGGGGCTACACCTTC
CASIRTGPLLGGYTF
>TRBV19|TRBJ1-5|-|-
TGTGCCAGTAGTATGACCCCGGGAGGAAATCAGCCCCAGCATTTT
CASSMTPGGNQPQHF
>TRBV4-1|TRBJ1-5|-|-
TGCGCCAGCAGCCAAGGGGGGTCCCAATATAGCAATCAGCCCCAGCATTTT
CASSQGGSQYSNQPQHF
>TRBV15|TRBJ1-3|-|-
TGTGCCACCAGCAGAGATATGGTCGCGGGGAGTTACTCTGGAAACACCATATATTTT
CATSRDMVAGSYSGNTIYF
>TRBV24-1|TRBJ2-5|TRBD1|once
TGTGCCACCCGGACAGGGACGTTGGGAGAGACCCAGTACTTC
CATRTGTLGETQYF
>TRBV5-5|TRBJ2-2|TRBD1|-
TGTGCCAGCAGCTCAGGGACAGGCGCCGGGACCGGGGAGCTGTTTTTT
CASSSGTGAGTGELFF
>TRBV19|TRBJ1-5|-|-
TGTGCCAGTTCGGGGGATAGCAATCAGCCCCAGCATTTT
CASSGDSNQPQHF
>TRBV6-1|TRBJ2-3|TRBD1|-
TGTGCCAGCAGTGAAACGGTAGGGGGCGCAGATACGCAGTATTTT
CASSETVGGADTQYF
>TRBV7-9|TRBJ1-2|-|-
TGTGCCAGCAGTCGACAGTCACAACCGTATGGCTACACCTTC
CASSRQSQPYGYTF
>TRBV7-9|TRBJ1-6|-|-
TGTGCCAGCAGCTTAACGGCTAATTCACCCCTCCACTTT
CASSLTANSPLHF
>TRBV2|TRBJ2-6|-|-
TGTGCCAGCAGTGAAACAAGCTCTGGGGCCAACGTCCTGACTTTC
CASSETSSGANVLTF
>TRBV19|TRBJ1-1|TRBD1|-
TGTGCCAGCCGGACAGGGGTACGGATGAACACTGAAGCTTTCTTT
CASRTGVRMNTEAFF
>TRBV24-1|TRBJ1-5|-|-
TGTGCCACCAGTAAATCAGAGGGATATAGCAATCAGCCCCAGCATTTT
CATSKSEGYSNQPQHF